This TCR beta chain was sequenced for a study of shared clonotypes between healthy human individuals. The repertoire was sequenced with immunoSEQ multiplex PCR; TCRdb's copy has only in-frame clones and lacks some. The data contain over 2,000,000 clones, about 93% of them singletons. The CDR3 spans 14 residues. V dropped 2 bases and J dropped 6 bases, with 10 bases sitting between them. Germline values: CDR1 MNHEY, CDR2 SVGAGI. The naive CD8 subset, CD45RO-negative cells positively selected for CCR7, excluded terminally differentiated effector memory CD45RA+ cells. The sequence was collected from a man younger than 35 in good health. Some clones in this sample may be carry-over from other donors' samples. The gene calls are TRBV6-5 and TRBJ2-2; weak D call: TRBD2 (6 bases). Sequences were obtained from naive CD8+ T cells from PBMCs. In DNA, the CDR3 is TGTGCCAGCAGTTACGGAGGGGAGGCCGGGGAGCTGTTTTTT. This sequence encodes CASSYGGEAGELFF.